This is a list of T cell receptor beta chains from one sample in a study of CD8 T cells in Susac syndrome. Using its own MiXCR run on the immunoSEQ multiplex PCR reads, TCRdb lists one record per CDR3 protein. The sample consists of 180,000 or so distinct CDR3 sequences, around 94% of them appearing once. Material for sequencing was CD4+ T cells from PBMCs. The receptors derive from a human donor in good health. Each CDR3 is given with its conserved first and last residue. Each record gives: CDR3 protein, CDR3 DNA, V gene, J gene, clone size, D gene. D genes are given only for firm matches. Clone size is not always given. Where it is, it says once, few, many or a class for expanded clones.

CDR3 protein: CASSVVAGVGTEAFF
CDR3 DNA: TGTGCCAGCAGCGTAGTTGCAGGGGTTGGCACTGAAGCTTTCTTT
V gene: TRBV9
J gene: TRBJ1-1
clone size: NA
D gene: NA

CDR3 protein: CASRPDAYNEQFF
CDR3 DNA: TGTGCCAGCAGGCCGGACGCCTACAATGAGCAGTTCTTC
V gene: TRBV6-5
J gene: TRBJ2-1
clone size: NA
D gene: NA

CDR3 protein: CASRRQGSGTEAFF
CDR3 DNA: TGTGCCAGCAGACGACAGGGGTCAGGCACTGAAGCTTTCTTT
V gene: TRBV6-2/TRBV6-3
J gene: TRBJ1-1
clone size: NA
D gene: TRBD1

CDR3 protein: CASSPLAGGSNEQFF
CDR3 DNA: TGTGCCAGCTCACCATTAGCGGGGGGGAGCAATGAGCAGTTCTTC
V gene: TRBV18
J gene: TRBJ2-1
clone size: NA
D gene: TRBD2

CDR3 protein: CASSQLVSYNSPLHF
CDR3 DNA: TGCGCCAGCAGCCAGTTGGTCTCCTATAATTCACCCCTCCACTTT
V gene: TRBV4-1
J gene: TRBJ1-6
clone size: NA
D gene: NA

CDR3 protein: CSVGLGGSGGEQYF
CDR3 DNA: TGCAGCGTGGGTCTAGGCGGATCCGGGGGCGAGCAGTACTTC
V gene: TRBV29-1
J gene: TRBJ2-7
clone size: NA
D gene: NA

CDR3 protein: CSVEVKRGYEQYF
CDR3 DNA: TGCAGCGTTGAAGTGAAAAGAGGCTACGAGCAGTACTTC
V gene: TRBV29-1
J gene: TRBJ2-7
clone size: NA
D gene: NA

CDR3 protein: CASSQDVPAVRGKSSPLHF
CDR3 DNA: TGCGCCAGCAGCCAAGATGTACCCGCCGTTCGGGGGAAGAGTTCACCCCTCCACTTT
V gene: TRBV4-3
J gene: TRBJ1-6
clone size: NA
D gene: NA

CDR3 protein: CASSLRTGSNQPQHF
CDR3 DNA: TGTGCCAGCAGCTTAAGGACAGGAAGCAATCAGCCCCAGCATTTT
V gene: TRBV7-2
J gene: TRBJ1-5
clone size: NA
D gene: TRBD1

CDR3 protein: CASSQGTIGEFF
CDR3 DNA: TGTGCCAGCAGCCAGGGGACTATAGGGGAGTTCTTC
V gene: TRBV3-1
J gene: TRBJ2-1
clone size: NA
D gene: TRBD2

CDR3 protein: CSARGGQGYEQYF
CDR3 DNA: TGCAGTGCTAGAGGGGGACAGGGTTACGAGCAGTACTTC
V gene: TRBV20-1
J gene: TRBJ2-7
clone size: NA
D gene: TRBD1

CDR3 protein: CSAIPGGGVPFQYF
CDR3 DNA: TGCAGCGCAATCCCTGGGGGGGGCGTCCCTTTTCAGTACTTC
V gene: TRBV29-1
J gene: TRBJ2-4
clone size: NA
D gene: NA

CDR3 protein: CASSSQGDDTDTQYF
CDR3 DNA: TGTGCCAGCAGCTCCCAAGGGGACGACACAGATACGCAGTATTTT
V gene: TRBV7-2
J gene: TRBJ2-3
clone size: NA
D gene: NA

CDR3 protein: CASGGRALETQYF
CDR3 DNA: TGTGCCAGCGGGGGTCGGGCTCTAGAGACCCAGTACTTC
V gene: TRBV7-2
J gene: TRBJ2-5
clone size: NA
D gene: NA

CDR3 protein: CATSRRAGGPNSDEQFF
CDR3 DNA: TGTGCCACCAGCAGGCGAGCGGGGGGGCCTAATTCGGATGAGCAGTTCTTC
V gene: TRBV15
J gene: TRBJ2-1
clone size: NA
D gene: TRBD2

CDR3 protein: CASSPDSSYGELFF
CDR3 DNA: TGTGCCAGCTCACCAGACAGCTCCTACGGGGAGCTGTTTTTT
V gene: TRBV18
J gene: TRBJ2-2
clone size: NA
D gene: NA

CDR3 protein: CASSPERGSRDEQYF
CDR3 DNA: TGTGCCAGCTCACCCGAGCGGGGGTCTAGGGACGAGCAGTACTTC
V gene: TRBV18
J gene: TRBJ2-7
clone size: NA
D gene: TRBD2

CDR3 protein: CSADPPGADGYTF
CDR3 DNA: TGCAGTGCTGATCCCCCGGGAGCAGATGGCTACACCTTC
V gene: TRBV20-1
J gene: TRBJ1-2
clone size: NA
D gene: NA

CDR3 protein: CASSFSTGELFF
CDR3 DNA: TGTGCCAGCAGTTTCAGCACCGGGGAGCTGTTTTTT
V gene: TRBV7-9
J gene: TRBJ2-2
clone size: NA
D gene: NA

CDR3 protein: CSARGGPYSPLHF
CDR3 DNA: TGCAGTGCTAGAGGGGGACCCTATTCACCCCTCCACTTT
V gene: TRBV20-1
J gene: TRBJ1-6
clone size: NA
D gene: NA

CDR3 protein: CASSPGQGAEYEQYF
CDR3 DNA: TGTGCCAGCAGCCCGGGACAGGGGGCAGAATACGAGCAGTACTTC
V gene: TRBV6-5
J gene: TRBJ2-7
clone size: few
D gene: TRBD1

CDR3 protein: CASRDRAYNSPLHF
CDR3 DNA: TGTGCCAGCAGGGACAGGGCCTATAATTCACCCCTCCACTTT
V gene: TRBV12-3/TRBV12-4
J gene: TRBJ1-6
clone size: NA
D gene: TRBD1

CDR3 protein: CSARPRDKGLYQPQHF
CDR3 DNA: TGCAGTGCTAGACCCCGGGACAAGGGATTGTATCAGCCCCAGCATTTT
V gene: TRBV20-1
J gene: TRBJ1-5
clone size: NA
D gene: NA

CDR3 protein: CASSPQWGSSEQYF
CDR3 DNA: TGTGCCAGCAGCCCGCAGTGGGGGTCGAGCGAGCAGTACTTC
V gene: TRBV14
J gene: TRBJ2-7
clone size: NA
D gene: NA

CDR3 protein: CASSSLRGPDYGYTF
CDR3 DNA: TGTGCCAGCAGCTCCCTCAGGGGACCGGACTATGGCTACACCTTC
V gene: TRBV5-6
J gene: TRBJ1-2
clone size: NA
D gene: NA

CDR3 protein: CSVDRVTGPGDSYNEQFF
CDR3 DNA: TGCAGCGTTGATCGGGTGACGGGGCCCGGGGACTCCTACAATGAGCAGTTCTTC
V gene: TRBV29-1
J gene: TRBJ2-1
clone size: NA
D gene: NA

CDR3 protein: CASSHPGYNEQFF
CDR3 DNA: TGCGCCAGCAGCCATCCAGGCTACAATGAGCAGTTCTTC
V gene: TRBV4-3
J gene: TRBJ2-1
clone size: NA
D gene: NA

CDR3 protein: CASSQALAGGSYNEQFF
CDR3 DNA: TGTGCCAGCAGCCAAGCCCTAGCGGGGGGGTCCTACAATGAGCAGTTCTTC
V gene: TRBV4-2
J gene: TRBJ2-1
clone size: NA
D gene: TRBD2

CDR3 protein: CASSSRQGASPLHF
CDR3 DNA: TGTGCCAGCAGTTCCAGACAGGGGGCTTCACCCCTCCACTTT
V gene: TRBV6-2/TRBV6-3
J gene: TRBJ1-6
clone size: NA
D gene: TRBD1

CDR3 protein: CASSPFTAGTSYEQYF
CDR3 DNA: TGTGCCAGCAGCCCGTTCACGGCAGGGACGTCCTACGAGCAGTACTTC
V gene: TRBV27
J gene: TRBJ2-7
clone size: NA
D gene: NA

CDR3 protein: CSVEGVGETQYF
CDR3 DNA: TGCAGCGTTGAGGGGGTAGGAGAGACCCAGTACTTC
V gene: TRBV29-1
J gene: TRBJ2-5
clone size: few
D gene: NA

CDR3 protein: CSVAQGQGYEQYF
CDR3 DNA: TGCAGCGTCGCCCAGGGACAGGGCTACGAGCAGTACTTC
V gene: TRBV29-1
J gene: TRBJ2-7
clone size: NA
D gene: TRBD1

CDR3 protein: CASIVGKSNQPQHF
CDR3 DNA: TGTGCCAGCATTGTCGGGAAGAGCAATCAGCCCCAGCATTTT
V gene: TRBV4-2
J gene: TRBJ1-5
clone size: NA
D gene: NA

CDR3 protein: CSGLGGGDTEAFF
CDR3 DNA: TGCAGTGGCTTGGGAGGGGGGGACACTGAAGCTTTCTTT
V gene: TRBV20-1
J gene: TRBJ1-1
clone size: NA
D gene: NA

CDR3 protein: CASSQAGLTTSNQPQHF
CDR3 DNA: TGTGCCAGCAGCCAGGCAGGTCTCACGACCAGCAATCAGCCCCAGCATTTT
V gene: TRBV3-1
J gene: TRBJ1-5
clone size: NA
D gene: NA

CDR3 protein: CASSSFLQGKVDTQYF
CDR3 DNA: TGTGCCAGCAGCTCCTTTCTGCAGGGGAAGGTAGATACGCAGTATTTT
V gene: TRBV7-8
J gene: TRBJ2-3
clone size: NA
D gene: NA

CDR3 protein: CAWRVRENYGYTF
CDR3 DNA: TGTGCCTGGAGGGTCAGGGAGAACTATGGCTACACCTTC
V gene: TRBV30
J gene: TRBJ1-2
clone size: NA
D gene: NA

CDR3 protein: CASSVRAIGGADTQYF
CDR3 DNA: TGTGCCAGCAGCGTACGCGCCATCGGGGGGGCAGATACGCAGTATTTT
V gene: TRBV9
J gene: TRBJ2-3
clone size: NA
D gene: TRBD2

CDR3 protein: CSAAQTDTQYF
CDR3 DNA: TGCAGTGCCGCCCAGACAGATACGCAGTATTTT
V gene: TRBV20-1
J gene: TRBJ2-3
clone size: NA
D gene: NA

CDR3 protein: CASSLETGGGPSTDTQYF
CDR3 DNA: TGTGCCAGCAGCTTAGAAACGGGGGGCGGACCTAGCACAGATACGCAGTATTTT
V gene: TRBV7-2
J gene: TRBJ2-3
clone size: NA
D gene: NA

CDR3 protein: CSARDWGRGTDTQYF
CDR3 DNA: TGCAGTGCTAGAGATTGGGGGCGCGGGACAGATACGCAGTATTTT
V gene: TRBV20-1
J gene: TRBJ2-3
clone size: NA
D gene: NA

CDR3 protein: CASSQRPDTDTQYF
CDR3 DNA: TGTGCCAGCAGCCAGCGACCCGACACAGATACGCAGTATTTT
V gene: TRBV14
J gene: TRBJ2-3
clone size: NA
D gene: NA

CDR3 protein: CASSQSPIDRGRNYGYTF
CDR3 DNA: TGCGCCAGCAGTCAATCGCCAATAGACAGGGGGCGAAACTATGGCTACACCTTC
V gene: TRBV23-1
J gene: TRBJ1-2
clone size: NA
D gene: TRBD1